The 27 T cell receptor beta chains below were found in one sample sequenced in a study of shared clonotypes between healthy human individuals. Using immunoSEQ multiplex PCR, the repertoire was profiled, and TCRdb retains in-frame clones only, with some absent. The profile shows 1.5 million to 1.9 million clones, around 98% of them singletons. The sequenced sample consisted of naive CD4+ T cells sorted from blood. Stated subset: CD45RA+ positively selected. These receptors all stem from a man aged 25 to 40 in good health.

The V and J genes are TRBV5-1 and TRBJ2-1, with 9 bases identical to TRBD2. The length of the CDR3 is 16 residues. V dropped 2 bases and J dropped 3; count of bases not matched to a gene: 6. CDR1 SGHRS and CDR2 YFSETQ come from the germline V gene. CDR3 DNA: TGCGCCAGCAGCTTAACTAGCGGGCGGATCTACAATGAGCAGTTCTTC. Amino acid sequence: CASSLTSGRIYNEQFF.

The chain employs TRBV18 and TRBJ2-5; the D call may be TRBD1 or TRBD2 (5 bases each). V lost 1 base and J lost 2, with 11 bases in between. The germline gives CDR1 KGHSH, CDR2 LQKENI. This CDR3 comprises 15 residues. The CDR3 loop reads CASSPRGANQETQYF. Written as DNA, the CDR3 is TGTGCCAGCTCACCACGAGGGGCAAATCAAGAGACCCAGTACTTC.

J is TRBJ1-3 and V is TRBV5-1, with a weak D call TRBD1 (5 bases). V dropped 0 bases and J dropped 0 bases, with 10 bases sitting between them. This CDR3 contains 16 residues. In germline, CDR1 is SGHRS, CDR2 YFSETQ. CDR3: CASSLAPTGSGNTIYF. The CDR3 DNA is TGCGCCAGCAGCTTGGCCCCTACAGGCTCTGGAAACACCATATATTTT.

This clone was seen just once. The CDR3 nucleotides are TGTGCCAGTACCGACACGGGGGGTTGGAGGTATGGCTACACCTTC. This sequence encodes CASTDTGGWRYGYTF. The gene calls are TRBV19 and TRBJ1-2, with D possibly being TRBD1 (5 bases). V dropped 7 bases and J dropped 5 bases, with 20 bases sitting between them. In germline, CDR1 is LNHDA, CDR2 SQIVND (reference sequence). The CDR3 is 15 amino acids.

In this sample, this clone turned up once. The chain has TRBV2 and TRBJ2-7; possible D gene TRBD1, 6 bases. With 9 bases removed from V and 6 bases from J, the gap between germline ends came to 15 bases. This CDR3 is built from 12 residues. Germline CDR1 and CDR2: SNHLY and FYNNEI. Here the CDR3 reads CARGTGPGEQYF. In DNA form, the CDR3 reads TGTGCCAGGGGAACAGGGCCTGGCGAGCAGTACTTC.

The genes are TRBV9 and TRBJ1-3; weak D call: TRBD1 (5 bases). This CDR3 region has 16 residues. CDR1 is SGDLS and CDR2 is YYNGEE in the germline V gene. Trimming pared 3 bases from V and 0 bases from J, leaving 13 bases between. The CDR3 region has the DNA TGTGCCAGCAGCGAACCGGGGGGAAGCTCTGGAAACACCATATATTTT. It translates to CASSEPGGSSGNTIYF.

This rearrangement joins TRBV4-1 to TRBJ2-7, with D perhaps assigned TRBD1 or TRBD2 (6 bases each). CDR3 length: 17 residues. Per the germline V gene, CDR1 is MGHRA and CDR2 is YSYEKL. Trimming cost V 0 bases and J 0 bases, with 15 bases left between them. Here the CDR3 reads CASSQDGGGFRSYEQYF. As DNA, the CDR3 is TGCGCCAGCAGCCAAGATGGAGGGGGGTTCCGCTCCTACGAGCAGTACTTC.

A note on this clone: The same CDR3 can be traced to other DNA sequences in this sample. CDR3 protein: CASSLSGRSYNEQFF. CDR3 nucleotides: TGTGCCAGCAGCCTGAGCGGGAGAAGCTACAATGAGCAGTTCTTC. The chain carries TRBV7-2 and TRBJ2-1; TRBD2 matches 8 bases. Germline CDR1 SGHTA, CDR2 FQGNSA. CDR3 length: 15 amino acids. Unmatched junction bases numbered 6, after V lost 5 bases and J lost 3 bases.

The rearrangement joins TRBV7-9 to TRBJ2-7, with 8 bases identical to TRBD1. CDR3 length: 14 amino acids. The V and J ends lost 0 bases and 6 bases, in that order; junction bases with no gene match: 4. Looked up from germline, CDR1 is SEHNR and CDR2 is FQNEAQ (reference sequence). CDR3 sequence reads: CASSLASTGGEQYF. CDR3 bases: TGTGCCAGCAGCTTAGCGAGCACAGGGGGCGAGCAGTACTTC.

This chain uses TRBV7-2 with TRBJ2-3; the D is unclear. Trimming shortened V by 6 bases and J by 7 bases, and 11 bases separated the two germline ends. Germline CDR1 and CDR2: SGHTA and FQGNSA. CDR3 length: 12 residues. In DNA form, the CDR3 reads TGTGCCAGCAGTATGGCCCTCAATACGCAGTATTTT. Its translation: CASSMALNTQYF. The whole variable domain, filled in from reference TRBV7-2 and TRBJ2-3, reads GAGVSQSPSNKVTEKGKDVELRCDPISGHTALYWYRQSLGQGLEFLIYFQGNSAPDKSGLPSDRFSAERTGGSVSTLTIQRTQQEDSAVYLCASSMALNTQYFGPGTRLTVL.

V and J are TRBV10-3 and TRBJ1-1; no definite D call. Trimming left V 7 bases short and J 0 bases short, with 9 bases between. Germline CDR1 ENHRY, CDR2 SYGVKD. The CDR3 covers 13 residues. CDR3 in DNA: TGTGCCATCACCGGCGGCCTGAACACTGAAGCTTTCTTT. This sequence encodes CAITGGLNTEAFF.

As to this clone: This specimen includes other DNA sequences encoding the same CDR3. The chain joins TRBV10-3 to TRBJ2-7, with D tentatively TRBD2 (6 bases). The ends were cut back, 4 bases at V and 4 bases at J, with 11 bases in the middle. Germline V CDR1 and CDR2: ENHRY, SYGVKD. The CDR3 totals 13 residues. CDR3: CAISVLAGYEQYF. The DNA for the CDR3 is TGTGCCATCAGTGTGTTGGCGGGGTACGAGCAGTACTTC.

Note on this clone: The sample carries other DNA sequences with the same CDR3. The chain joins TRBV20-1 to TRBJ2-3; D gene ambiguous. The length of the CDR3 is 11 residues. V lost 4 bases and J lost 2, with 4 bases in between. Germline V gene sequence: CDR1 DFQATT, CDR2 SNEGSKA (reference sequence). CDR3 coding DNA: TGCAGTGCTACTCACACAGATACGCAGTATTTT. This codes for CSATHTDTQYF.

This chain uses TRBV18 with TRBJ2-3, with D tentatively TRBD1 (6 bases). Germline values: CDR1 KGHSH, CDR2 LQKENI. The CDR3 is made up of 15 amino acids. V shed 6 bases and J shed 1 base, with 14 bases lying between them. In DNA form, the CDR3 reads TGTGCCAGCTCGTTACAGGGTACACGCACAGATACGCAGTATTTT. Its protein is CASSLQGTRTDTQYF.

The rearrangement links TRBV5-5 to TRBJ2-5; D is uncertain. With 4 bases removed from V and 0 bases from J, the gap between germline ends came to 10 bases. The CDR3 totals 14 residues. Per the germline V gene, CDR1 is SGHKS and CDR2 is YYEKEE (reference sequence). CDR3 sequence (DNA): TGTGCCAGCAGCGGAGACCTGTACCAAGAGACCCAGTACTTC. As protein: CASSGDLYQETQYF.

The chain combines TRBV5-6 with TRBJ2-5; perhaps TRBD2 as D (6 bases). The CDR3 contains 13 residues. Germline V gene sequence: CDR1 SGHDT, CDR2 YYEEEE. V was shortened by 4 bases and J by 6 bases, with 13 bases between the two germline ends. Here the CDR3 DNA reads TGTGCCAGCAGCCTCGGAGGGCCGAAGACCCAGTACTTC. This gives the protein CASSLGGPKTQYF.

The CDR3 sequence: CASSAPDRVNGYTF. CDR3 nucleotides: TGTGCCAGTAGTGCCCCGGACAGGGTCAATGGCTACACCTTC. The genes are TRBV19 and TRBJ1-2; 8 bases align to TRBD1. Germline V gives CDR1 LNHDA, CDR2 SQIVND (reference sequence). The CDR3 contains 14 residues. V trimming: 5 bases; J trimming: 6 bases; junction bases outside the gene matches: 8.

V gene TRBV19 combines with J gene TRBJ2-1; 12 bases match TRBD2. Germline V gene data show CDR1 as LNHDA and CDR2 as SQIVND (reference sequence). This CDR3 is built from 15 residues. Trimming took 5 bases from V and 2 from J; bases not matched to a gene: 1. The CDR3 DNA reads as TGTGCCAGTAGTTCTAGCGGGAGGGCCTACAATGAGCAGTTCTTC. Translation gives CASSSSGRAYNEQFF.

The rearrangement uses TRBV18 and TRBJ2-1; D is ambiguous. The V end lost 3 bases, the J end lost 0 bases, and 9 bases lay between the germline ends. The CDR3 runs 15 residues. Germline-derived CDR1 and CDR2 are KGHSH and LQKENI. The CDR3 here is CASSPSMGSYNEQFF. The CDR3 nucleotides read TGTGCCAGCTCACCTTCCATGGGCTCCTACAATGAGCAGTTCTTC. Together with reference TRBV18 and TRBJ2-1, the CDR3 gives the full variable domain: NAGVMQNPRHLVRRRGQEARLRCSPMKGHSHVYWYRQLPEEGLKFMVYLQKENIIDESGMPKERFSAEFPKEGPSILRIQQVVRGDSAAYFCASSPSMGSYNEQFFGPGTRLTVL.

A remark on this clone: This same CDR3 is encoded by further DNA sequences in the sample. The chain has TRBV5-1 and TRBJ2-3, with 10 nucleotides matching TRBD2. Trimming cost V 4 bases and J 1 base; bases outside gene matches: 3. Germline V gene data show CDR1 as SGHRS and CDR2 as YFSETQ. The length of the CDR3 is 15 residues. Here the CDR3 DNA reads TGCGCCAGCAGCAGACTAGCGGGTGGCACAGATACGCAGTATTTT. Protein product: CASSRLAGGTDTQYF.

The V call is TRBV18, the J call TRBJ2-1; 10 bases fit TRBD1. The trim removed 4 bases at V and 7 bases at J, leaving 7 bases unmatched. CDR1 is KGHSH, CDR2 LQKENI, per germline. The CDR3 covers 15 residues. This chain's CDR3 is CASSLGTGVRNEQFF. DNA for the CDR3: TGTGCCAGCTCACTTGGGACAGGGGTTAGGAATGAGCAGTTCTTC. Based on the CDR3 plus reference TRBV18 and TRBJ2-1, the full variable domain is NAGVMQNPRHLVRRRGQEARLRCSPMKGHSHVYWYRQLPEEGLKFMVYLQKENIIDESGMPKERFSAEFPKEGPSILRIQQVVRGDSAAYFCASSLGTGVRNEQFFGPGTRLTVL.

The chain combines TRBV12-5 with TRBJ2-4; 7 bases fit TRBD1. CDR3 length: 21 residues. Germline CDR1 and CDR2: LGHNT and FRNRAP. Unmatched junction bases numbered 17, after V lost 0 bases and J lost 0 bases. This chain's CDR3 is CASGLVHSARDRSLAKNIQYF. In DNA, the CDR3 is TGTGCTAGTGGTTTGGTACACAGCGCCCGGGACAGATCTTTAGCCAAAAACATTCAGTACTTC.

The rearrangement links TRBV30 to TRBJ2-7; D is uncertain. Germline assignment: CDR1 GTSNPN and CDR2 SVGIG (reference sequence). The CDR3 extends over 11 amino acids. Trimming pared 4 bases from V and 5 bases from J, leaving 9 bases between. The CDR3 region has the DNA TGTGCCTGGACCGGCAGCCACGAGCAGTACTTC. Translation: CAWTGSHEQYF.

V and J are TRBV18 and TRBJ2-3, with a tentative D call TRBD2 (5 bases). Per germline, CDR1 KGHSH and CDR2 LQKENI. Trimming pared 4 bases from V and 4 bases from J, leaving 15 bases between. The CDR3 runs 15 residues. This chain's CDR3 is CASSLRESDSDTQYF. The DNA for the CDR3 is TGTGCCAGCTCACTCCGGGAAAGCGATTCAGATACGCAGTATTTT.

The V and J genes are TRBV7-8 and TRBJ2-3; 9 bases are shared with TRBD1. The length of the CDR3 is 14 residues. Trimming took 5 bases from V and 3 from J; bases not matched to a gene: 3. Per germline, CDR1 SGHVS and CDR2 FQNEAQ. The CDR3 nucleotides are TGTGCCAGCAGCCTCGGGACAGGGACAGATACGCAGTATTTT. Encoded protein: CASSLGTGTDTQYF.

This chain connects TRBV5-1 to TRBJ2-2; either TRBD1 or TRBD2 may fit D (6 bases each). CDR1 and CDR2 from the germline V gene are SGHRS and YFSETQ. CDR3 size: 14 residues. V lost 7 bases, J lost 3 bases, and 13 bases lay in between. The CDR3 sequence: CASRERGDTGELFF. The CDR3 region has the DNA TGCGCCAGCCGGGAAAGGGGGGACACCGGGGAGCTGTTTTTT.

The CDR3 DNA sequence: TGTGCCAGCAGCTTGGGGTCCAACTACGAGCAGTACTTC. Translated: CASSLGSNYEQYF. The V gene is TRBV5-6, the J gene TRBJ2-7; D is ambiguous. This CDR3 comprises 13 residues. V dropped 0 bases and J dropped 3 bases, with 7 bases sitting between them. Germline-derived CDR1 and CDR2 are SGHDT and YYEEEE.